This TCR beta chain was recovered during a study of response to subunit inactivated influenza vaccine. There are 15 residues in the CDR3. The V gene end was trimmed by 7 bases and the J gene end by 2 bases; junction bases not matched to a gene: 8. Remarks on this clonotype: Its matching antigen is unknown.

Points from the study as a whole: Authors suggested seasonal influenza vaccinations each recruit few new T cells.

TCRdb called the RT-PCR reads again in MiXCR, with one record for every CDR3 protein. Of some 600,000 distinct CDR3 sequences in the sample, roughly 15% were seen once. The material was PBMCs from blood, obtained less than 15 days before vaccination. This rearrangement joins TRBV12-3 or TRBV12-4 to TRBJ2-7; 10 nucleotides agree with TRBD2. The TCR comes from a man over 45 who received an inactivated influenza vaccine. CDR3 sequence reads: CASTDSGGLAYEQYF. CDR3 in DNA: TGTGCCAGCACCGATAGCGGGGGGCTGGCCTACGAGCAGTACTTC.